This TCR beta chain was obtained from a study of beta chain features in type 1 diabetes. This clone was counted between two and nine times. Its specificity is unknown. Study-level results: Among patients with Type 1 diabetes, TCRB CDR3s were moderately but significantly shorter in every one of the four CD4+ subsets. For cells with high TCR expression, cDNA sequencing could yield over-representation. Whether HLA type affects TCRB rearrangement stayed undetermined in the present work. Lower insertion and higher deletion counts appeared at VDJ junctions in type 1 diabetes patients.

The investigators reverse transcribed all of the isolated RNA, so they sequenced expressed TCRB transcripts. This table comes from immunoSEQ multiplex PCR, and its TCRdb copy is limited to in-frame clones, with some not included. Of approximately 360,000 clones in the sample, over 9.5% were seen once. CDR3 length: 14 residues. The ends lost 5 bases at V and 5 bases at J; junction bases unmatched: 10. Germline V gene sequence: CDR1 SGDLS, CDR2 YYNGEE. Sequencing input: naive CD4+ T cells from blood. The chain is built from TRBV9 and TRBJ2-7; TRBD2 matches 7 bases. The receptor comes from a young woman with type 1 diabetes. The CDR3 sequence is CASSAAGVVNEQYF. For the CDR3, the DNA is TGTGCCAGCAGTGCCGCGGGGGTCGTAAACGAGCAGTACTTC.